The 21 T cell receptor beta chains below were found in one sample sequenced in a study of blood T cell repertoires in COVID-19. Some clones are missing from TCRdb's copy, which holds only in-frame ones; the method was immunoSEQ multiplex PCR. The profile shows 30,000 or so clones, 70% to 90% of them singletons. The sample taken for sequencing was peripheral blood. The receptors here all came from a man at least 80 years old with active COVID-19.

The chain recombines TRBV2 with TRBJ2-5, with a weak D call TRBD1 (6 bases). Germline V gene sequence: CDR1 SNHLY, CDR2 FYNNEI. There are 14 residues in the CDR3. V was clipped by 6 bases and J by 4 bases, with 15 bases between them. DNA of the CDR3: TGTGCCAGCAGGTCCCTGGGGGCGGGAGAGACCCAGTACTTC. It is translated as CASRSLGAGETQYF. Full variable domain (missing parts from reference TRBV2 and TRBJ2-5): EPEVTQTPSHQVTQMGQEVILRCVPISNHLYFYWYRQILGQKVEFLVSFYNNEISEKSEIFDDQFSVERPDGSNFTLKIRSTKLEDSAMYFCASRSLGAGETQYFGPGTRLLVL.

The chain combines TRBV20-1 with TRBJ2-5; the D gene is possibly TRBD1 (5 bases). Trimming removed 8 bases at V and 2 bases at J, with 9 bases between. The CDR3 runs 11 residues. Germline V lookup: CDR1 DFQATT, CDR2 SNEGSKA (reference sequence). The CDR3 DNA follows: TGCAGTAACAGGTTACAAGAGACCCAGTACTTC. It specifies CSNRLQETQYF.

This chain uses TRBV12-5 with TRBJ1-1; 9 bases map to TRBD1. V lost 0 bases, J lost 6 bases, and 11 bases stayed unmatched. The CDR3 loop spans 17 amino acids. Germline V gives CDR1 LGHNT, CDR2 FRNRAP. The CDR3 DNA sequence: TGTGCTAGTGGTTTGGTACTTGGGCGGGACAGGGATTCTGAAGCTTTCTTT. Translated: CASGLVLGRDRDSEAFF.

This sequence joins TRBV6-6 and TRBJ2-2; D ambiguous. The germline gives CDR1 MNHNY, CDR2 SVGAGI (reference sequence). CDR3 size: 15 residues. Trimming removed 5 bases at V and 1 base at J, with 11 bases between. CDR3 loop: CASSHSTLNTGELFF. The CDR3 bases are TGTGCCAGCAGTCACAGCACCCTGAACACCGGGGAGCTGTTTTTT.

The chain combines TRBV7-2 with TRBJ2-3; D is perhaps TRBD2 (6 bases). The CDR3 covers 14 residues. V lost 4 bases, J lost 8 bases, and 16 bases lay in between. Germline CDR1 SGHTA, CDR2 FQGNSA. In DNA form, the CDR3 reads TGTGCCAGCAGCTCCGGGACTCCCCCTGGTACGCAGTATTTT. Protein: CASSSGTPPGTQYF.

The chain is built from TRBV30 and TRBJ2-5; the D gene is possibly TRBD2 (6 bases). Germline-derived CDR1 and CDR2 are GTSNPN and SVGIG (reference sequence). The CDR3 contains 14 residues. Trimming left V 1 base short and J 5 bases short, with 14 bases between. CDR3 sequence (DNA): TGTGCCTGGAGTGGAAGCGGGTTGGGGGAGACCCAGTACTTC. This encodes CAWSGSGLGETQYF.

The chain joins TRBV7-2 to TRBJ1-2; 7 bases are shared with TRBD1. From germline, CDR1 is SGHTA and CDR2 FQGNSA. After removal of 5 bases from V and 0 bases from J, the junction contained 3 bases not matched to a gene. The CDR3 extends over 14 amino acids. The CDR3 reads CASSGQDSNYGYTF. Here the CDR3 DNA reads TGTGCCAGCAGCGGACAGGACTCTAACTATGGCTACACCTTC.

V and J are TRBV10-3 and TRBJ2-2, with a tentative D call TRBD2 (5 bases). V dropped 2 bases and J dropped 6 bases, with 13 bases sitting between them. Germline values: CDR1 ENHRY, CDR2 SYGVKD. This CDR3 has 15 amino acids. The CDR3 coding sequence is TGTGCCATCAGTGAGAGAGGGATCGGATCCGGGGAGCTGTTTTTT. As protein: CAISERGIGSGELFF.

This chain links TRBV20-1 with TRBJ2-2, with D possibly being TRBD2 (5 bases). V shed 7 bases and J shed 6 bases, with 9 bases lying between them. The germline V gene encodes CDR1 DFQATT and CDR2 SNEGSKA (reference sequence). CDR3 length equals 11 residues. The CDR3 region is CSVARAGELFF. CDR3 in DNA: TGCAGTGTGGCGAGGGCCGGGGAGCTGTTTTTT.

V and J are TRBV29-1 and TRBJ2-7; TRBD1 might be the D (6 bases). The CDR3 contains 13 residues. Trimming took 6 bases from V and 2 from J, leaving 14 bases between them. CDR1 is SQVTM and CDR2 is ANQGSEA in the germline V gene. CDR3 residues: CSVPGQSTYEQYF. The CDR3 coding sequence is TGCAGCGTACCGGGACAATCAACCTACGAGCAGTACTTC.

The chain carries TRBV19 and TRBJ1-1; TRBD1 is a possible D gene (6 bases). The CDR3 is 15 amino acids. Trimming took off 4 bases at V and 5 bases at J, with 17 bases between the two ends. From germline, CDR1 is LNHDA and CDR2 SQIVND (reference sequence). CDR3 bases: TGTGCCAGTAGTAACCCACAGGGCGATCGAACTGAAGCTTTCTTT. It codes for CASSNPQGDRTEAFF.

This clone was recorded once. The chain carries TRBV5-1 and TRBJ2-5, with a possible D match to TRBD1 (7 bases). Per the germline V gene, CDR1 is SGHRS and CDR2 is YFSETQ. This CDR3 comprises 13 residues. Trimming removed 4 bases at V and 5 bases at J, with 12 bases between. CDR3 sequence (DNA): TGCGCCAGCAGCATGACAGGGAGGGAGACCCAGTACTTC. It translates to CASSMTGRETQYF.

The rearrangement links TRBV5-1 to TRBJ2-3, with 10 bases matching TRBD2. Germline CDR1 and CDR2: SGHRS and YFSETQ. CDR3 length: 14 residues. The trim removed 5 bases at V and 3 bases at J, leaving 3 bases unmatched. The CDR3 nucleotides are TGCGCCAGCAGACCTAGCGGGGGAACAGATACGCAGTATTTT. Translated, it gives CASRPSGGTDTQYF.

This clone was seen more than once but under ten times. The CDR3: CASSTRDSPTNYGYTF. DNA of the CDR3: TGTGCCAGCAGCACGAGGGACAGCCCTACTAACTATGGCTACACCTTC. J is TRBJ1-2 and V is TRBV5-8; 7 nucleotides align to TRBD1. The CDR3 has 16 amino acids. CDR1 is SGHTS and CDR2 is YDEGEE in the germline V gene. The trim removed 4 bases at V and 0 bases at J, leaving 9 bases unmatched.

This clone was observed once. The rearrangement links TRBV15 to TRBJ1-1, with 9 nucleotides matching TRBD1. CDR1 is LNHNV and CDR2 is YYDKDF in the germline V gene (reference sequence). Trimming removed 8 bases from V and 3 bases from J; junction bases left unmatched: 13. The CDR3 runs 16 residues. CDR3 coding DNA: TGTGCCACCTCCAAAAAAGGGGACAGGGACGACACTGAAGCTTTCTTT. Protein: CATSKKGDRDDTEAFF.

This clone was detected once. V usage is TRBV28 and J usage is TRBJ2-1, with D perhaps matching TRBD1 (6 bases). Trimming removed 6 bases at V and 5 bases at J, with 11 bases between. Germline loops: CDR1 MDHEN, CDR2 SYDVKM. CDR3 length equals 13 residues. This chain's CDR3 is CASRVPGDNEQFF. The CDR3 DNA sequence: TGTGCCAGCAGAGTCCCAGGGGACAATGAGCAGTTCTTC.

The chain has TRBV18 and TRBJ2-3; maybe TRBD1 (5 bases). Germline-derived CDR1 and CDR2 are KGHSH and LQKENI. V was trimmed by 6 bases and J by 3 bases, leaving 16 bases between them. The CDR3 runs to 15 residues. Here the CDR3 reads CASSTRDKGTDTQYF. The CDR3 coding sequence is TGTGCCAGCTCTACGAGAGACAAGGGGACAGATACGCAGTATTTT.

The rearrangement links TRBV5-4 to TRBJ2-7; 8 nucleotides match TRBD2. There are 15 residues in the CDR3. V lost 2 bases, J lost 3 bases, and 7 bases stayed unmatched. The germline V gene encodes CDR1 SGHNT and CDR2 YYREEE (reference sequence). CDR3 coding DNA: TGTGCCAGCAGCTTCGCCGGGACTAGAGGCTACGAGCAGTACTTC. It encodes CASSFAGTRGYEQYF.

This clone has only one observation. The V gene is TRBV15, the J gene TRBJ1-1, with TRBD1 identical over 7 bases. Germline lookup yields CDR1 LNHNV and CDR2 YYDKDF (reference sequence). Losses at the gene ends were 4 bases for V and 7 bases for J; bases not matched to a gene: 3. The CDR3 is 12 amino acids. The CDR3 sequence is CATSKRTGEAFF. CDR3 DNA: TGTGCCACCAGCAAACGGACAGGTGAAGCTTTCTTT.

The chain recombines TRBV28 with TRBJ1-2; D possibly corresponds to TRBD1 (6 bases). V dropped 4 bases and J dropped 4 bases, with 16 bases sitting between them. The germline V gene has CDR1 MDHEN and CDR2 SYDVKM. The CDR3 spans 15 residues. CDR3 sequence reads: CASSSQTGAFYGYTF. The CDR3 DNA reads TGTGCCAGCAGTTCCCAGACAGGTGCCTTCTATGGCTACACCTTC.

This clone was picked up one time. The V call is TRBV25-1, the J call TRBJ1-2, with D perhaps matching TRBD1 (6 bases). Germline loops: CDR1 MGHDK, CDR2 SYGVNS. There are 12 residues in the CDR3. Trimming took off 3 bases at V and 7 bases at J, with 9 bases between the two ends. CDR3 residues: CASSDWGLGYTF. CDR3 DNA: TGTGCCAGCAGTGATTGGGGGCTTGGCTACACCTTC.